The entry that follows covers one T cell receptor beta chain sequence. The antigen remains undetermined. This sample is drawn from a study of T cell responses to AZD1222 COVID-19 vaccine. Profiling relied on immunoSEQ multiplex PCR, and the TCRdb table lists in-frame clones only, not all of them. The sample contains 130,000 or so clones, 94% of which appear only once. V lost 5 bases and J lost 0, with 10 bases in between. Germline V gene lookup returns CDR1 MDHEN and CDR2 SYDVKM. The CDR3 is 14 amino acids. Study outcomes and limitations: An increase in Spike-specific TCR breadth and depth was observed after two AZD1222 doses.

The source is an adult in good health. Here the sequenced sample was peripheral blood, taken on day 0 of AZD1222 vaccination. The chain joins TRBV28 to TRBJ1-2; D is possibly TRBD1 (5 bases). The CDR3 sequence is CASSPGHPNYGYTF. CDR3 in DNA: TGTGCCAGCAGTCCTGGACACCCTAACTATGGCTACACCTTC.